The rows below give T cell receptor beta chains drawn from one sample of a study of early T cells in non-severe SARS-CoV-2 infection. Via MiXCR, TCRdb re-called the 5' RACE reads, giving one row per CDR3 protein. The table shows tens of thousands of distinct CDR3 sequences, with over 9% occurring only once. Here the sequenced sample was whole blood, taken at baseline. These receptors were collected from an adult who was a healthcare worker with PCR-confirmed SARS-CoV-2 infection or an uninfected control (not recorded which). Both conserved end residues are part of each CDR3. Each record gives: D gene, V gene, J gene, clone size, CDR3 DNA, CDR3 protein. The D gene is left open where the match is weak. Expanded clones are given a class, and other clones once, few, many or no size at all.

NA	TRBV9	TRBJ2-3	once	TGTGCCAGCAGCGATGCGGGGCGCCAGGCAGATACGCAGTATTTT	CASSDAGRQADTQYF
NA	TRBV7-3	TRBJ2-2	NA	TGTGCCAGCAGCTTACAGGACACCGGGGAGCTGTTTTTT	CASSLQDTGELFF
NA	TRBV12-5	TRBJ2-7	NA	TGTGCTAGTGGTTTGAACTACGAGCAGTACTTC	CASGLNYEQYF
NA	TRBV10-2	TRBJ1-1	many	TGCGCCAGCAGTGAGTTAAGAGGGGACATTGGGGGCACTGAAGCTTTCTTT	CASSELRGDIGGTEAFF
NA	TRBV7-2	TRBJ2-3	NA	TGTGCCAGCAGCTCCCGGGTCACAGATACGCAGTATTTT	CASSSRVTDTQYF
NA	TRBV2	TRBJ2-7	NA	TGTGCCAGCAGCTATTTTCGGGGCCTTACCTACGAGCAGTACTTC	CASSYFRGLTYEQYF
TRBD1	TRBV5-1	TRBJ2-3	NA	TGCGCCAGCAGCTTGGAAGGGCCAGGGGGCCAGGAATACACAGATACGCAGTATTTT	CASSLEGPGGQEYTDTQYF
NA	TRBV30	TRBJ2-5	few	TGTGCCTGGAGTGGGACAGACGTGACCCAGTACTTC	CAWSGTDVTQYF
TRBD2	TRBV7-6	TRBJ2-3	few	TGTGCCAGCAGCGACCGACTAGCGGGGGCCACAGATACGCAGTATTTT	CASSDRLAGATDTQYF
NA	TRBV7-8	TRBJ2-1	many	TGTGCCAGCAGCTTAGTTCTAGCTCACAATGAGCAGTTCTTC	CASSLVLAHNEQFF
NA	TRBV7-2	TRBJ2-1	NA	TGTGCCAGCAGCGCCTACAATGAGCAGTTCTTC	CASSAYNEQFF
NA	TRBV12-3/TRBV12-4	TRBJ1-3	NA	TGTGCCAGCAGTTTACAGAGGACCATATATTTT	CASSLQRTIYF
NA	TRBV7-2	TRBJ2-2	NA	TGTGCCAGCAGCTTATACGGACAAAACACCGGGGAGCTGTTTTTT	CASSLYGQNTGELFF
TRBD1	TRBV6-2/TRBV6-3	TRBJ2-7	few	TGTGCCAGCAGTTTCCCCGGGACAGGGCGGGAGCAGTACTTC	CASSFPGTGREQYF
NA	TRBV20-1	TRBJ2-5	NA	TGCAGTGCTAGTGCGGAGCGGAAAGAGACCCAGTACTTC	CSASAERKETQYF
NA	TRBV25-1	TRBJ2-6	few	TGTGCCAGCAGTGTATCACCTTCCTCTGGGGCCAACGTCCTGACTTTC	CASSVSPSSGANVLTF
TRBD2	TRBV29-1	TRBJ2-3	few	TGCAGCGTTGACGCGGGGGGGCCAGATACGCAGTATTTT	CSVDAGGPDTQYF
NA	TRBV4-2	TRBJ2-3	NA	TGTGCCAGCAGCCAAGAGGGGCCAGATACGCAGTATTTT	CASSQEGPDTQYF
NA	TRBV6-1	TRBJ1-2	NA	TGTGCCAGCAGTGTCCCCAGGGACTATGGCTACACCTTC	CASSVPRDYGYTF
TRBD1	TRBV10-2	TRBJ1-6	few	TGCGCCAGCAGAGGAGACAGGGGCGGTAATTCACCCCTCCACTTT	CASRGDRGGNSPLHF
NA	TRBV11-2	TRBJ1-1	few	TGTGCCAGCAGCTTAGATCCCGTGAACACTGAAGCTTTCTTT	CASSLDPVNTEAFF
NA	TRBV7-6	TRBJ2-2	few	TGTGCCAGCAGCCTGACAGCTACCGGGGAGCTGTTTTTT	CASSLTATGELFF
NA	TRBV30	TRBJ1-1	NA	TGTGCCTGGAGTACGGCAGCCGAAGGGGCTGAAGCTTTCTTT	CAWSTAAEGAEAFF
NA	TRBV2	TRBJ1-1	NA	TGTGCCAGCAGTGCGAAGGGTCATGGCACTGAAGCTTTCTTT	CASSAKGHGTEAFF
NA	TRBV12-3/TRBV12-4	TRBJ2-2	few	TGTGCCAGCAGGCAGACAGTTGCCGGGGAGCTGTTTTTT	CASRQTVAGELFF
NA	TRBV7-9	TRBJ2-3	many	TGTGCCAGCAGCTTGAATTTAGGGACGCAGTATTTT	CASSLNLGTQYF
NA	TRBV7-9	TRBJ2-1	NA	TGTGCCAGCAGCTCCCGCGTGGATGAGCAGTTCTTC	CASSSRVDEQFF
NA	TRBV3-2	TRBJ2-1	many	TGTGCCAGCAGCTTAACCGGGACTAGCGGATCCTCCTACAATGAGCAGTTCTTC	CASSLTGTSGSSYNEQFF
NA	TRBV6-1	TRBJ1-6	NA	TGTGCCAGCGTCTGGGCAGTCGGCTCACCCCTCCACTTT	CASVWAVGSPLHF
TRBD1	TRBV30	TRBJ1-1	many	TGTGCCTGGAGGGGACAGACCCTTGAAGCTTTCTTT	CAWRGQTLEAFF
NA	TRBV7-6	TRBJ2-1	NA	TGTGCCAGCAGCGCGACCCCCAGGGGTCGGTACAATGAGCAGTTCTTC	CASSATPRGRYNEQFF
TRBD1	TRBV12-3/TRBV12-4	TRBJ2-1	many	TGTGCCAGCAGTCCCAGGACAGGGCTGAGCTACAATGAGCAGTTCTTC	CASSPRTGLSYNEQFF
NA	TRBV3-1	TRBJ1-1	few	TGTGCCAGCAGCCATCGGGGATTCAACATGAACACTGAAGCTTTCTTT	CASSHRGFNMNTEAFF
TRBD1	TRBV11-1	TRBJ1-6	few	TGTGCCAGCAGCCCTGTGGGGCGGACAGGGCCGCCCCTCCACTTT	CASSPVGRTGPPLHF
TRBD1	TRBV4-1	TRBJ2-1	NA	TGCGCCAGCAGCTTTAGACAGGGTCCCTACAATGAGCAGTTCTTC	CASSFRQGPYNEQFF
NA	TRBV12-3/TRBV12-4	TRBJ2-4	NA	TGTGCCAGCAGTTTCGGCTCGGGGGACATTCAGTACTTC	CASSFGSGDIQYF
NA	TRBV7-8	TRBJ2-7	many	TGTGCCAGCAGCTCCTCCACCCACGAGCAGTACTTC	CASSSSTHEQYF
TRBD1	TRBV7-2	TRBJ2-1	few	TGTGCCAGCAGCTTAGCACAGGGGGTCAATGAGCAGTTCTTC	CASSLAQGVNEQFF
TRBD1	TRBV5-5	TRBJ2-2	many	TGTGCCAGCAGCTTATCAGCCACAGGGGTCACCGGGGAGCTGTTTTTT	CASSLSATGVTGELFF
NA	TRBV19	TRBJ2-2	NA	TGTGCCAGTAGTGTCATAGCAGCCGGGGAGCTGTTTTTT	CASSVIAAGELFF
TRBD1	TRBV12-3/TRBV12-4	TRBJ2-7	few	TGTGCCAGCAGTTTACAGGGGGCCCGGTCCTACGAGCAGTACTTC	CASSLQGARSYEQYF
NA	TRBV29-1	TRBJ1-4	NA	TGCAGCGCCCAAAAAGGGGAAAAACTGTTTTTT	CSAQKGEKLFF
TRBD1	TRBV2	TRBJ1-5	NA	TGTGCCAGCAGTCGACAGGGTAGCAATCAGCCCCAGCATTTT	CASSRQGSNQPQHF
TRBD1	TRBV20-1	TRBJ2-7	many	TGCAGTGCTAGACCCGGACAGGGGAACTACGAGCAGTACTTC	CSARPGQGNYEQYF
NA	TRBV5-1	TRBJ2-1	few	TGCGCCAGCAGCTTGGTGGCAGCAACGGGATCTGAGCAGTTCTTC	CASSLVAATGSEQFF
NA	TRBV29-1	TRBJ1-4	NA	TGCAGCGTTCCGTTAGGGGATGAAAAACTGTTTTTT	CSVPLGDEKLFF
TRBD2	TRBV27	TRBJ2-1	few	TGTGCCAGCTCTCGGGCGGGGGGCCTTTACAATGAGCAGTTCTTC	CASSRAGGLYNEQFF
TRBD1	TRBV19	TRBJ2-1	NA	TGTGCCAGTACCTCAGGGGGCACCTACAATGAGCAGTTCTTC	CASTSGGTYNEQFF
NA	TRBV19	TRBJ1-5	few	TGTGCCAGTAGTCAGACGGCCTTGGCTTTCGGTCAGCCCCAGCATTTT	CASSQTALAFGQPQHF
NA	TRBV7-9	TRBJ2-1	NA	TGTGCCAGCAGCTTTATCACAGGGAGGTTCCCCTACAATGAGCAGTTCTTC	CASSFITGRFPYNEQFF